The sequence of this T cell receptor (beta chain) was determined in a study of shared clonotypes between healthy human individuals. Study summary: CD4 naive cells filled three plates per donor, CD4 memory three, CD8 naive two and CD8 memory one.

CDR3 size: 15 residues. Germline values: CDR1 SGHRS, CDR2 YFSETQ. Trimming stripped 1 base from V and 0 bases from J, with 7 bases between. Turning to this clone: In the same sample, other DNA sequences code for this CDR3.

The authors' processing: Filtering differed since immunoSEQ provided only junctions, with no quality scores. Measured with immunoSEQ multiplex PCR; TCRdb has only the in-frame clones, and not every one. From that table come the V and J calls and clone size; the DNA was used to work out D and trimming. The repertoire includes 2,500,000 or so clones, approximately 93% of them detected once, and more than 0.35% sits in the top ten. This clonotype was obtained from a man aged 18 to 29 in good health. Some clones in this sample may be carry-over from other donors' samples. The V call is TRBV5-1, the J call TRBJ2-2; D gene ambiguous. The sequencing input was naive CD4+ T cells from PBMCs. The subset: CD45RA+ positively selected. The CDR3, as DNA: TGCGCCAGCAGCTTGACTGGCTCGAACACCGGGGAGCTGTTTTTT. It yields the protein CASSLTGSNTGELFF.